The clone carrying this T cell receptor beta chain came up many times. The data were obtained in a study of regulatory T cells in long-lasting Graves disease. V gave up 6 bases and J gave up 5 bases; unmatched junction bases: 4. The CDR3 sequence is 12 residues long. The V gene's germline CDR1 is MDHEN and CDR2 SYDVKM. Building of the TCR beta libraries involved iRepertoire HTBI primers and Arm-PCR of CDR3 regions. Via MiXCR, TCRdb re-called the multiplex PCR reads, giving one row per CDR3 protein. The data contain some 250,000 distinct CDR3 sequences, 20% of them seen just once; the ten biggest clones take up approximately 15%. Time point in this sample: newly diagnosed GD, antithyroid drugs for less than 3 months. Generation of the TCR library employed RNA extracted from PBMCs.

The receptor's source is a female donor with Graves disease. The sequenced sample was peripheral blood mononuclear cells (PBMCs), obtained at new diagnosis, from a patient treated with antithyroid drugs. The J gene is TRBJ2-7, the V gene TRBV28; 7 bases match TRBD1. The CDR3 spells CASRKGAHEQYF. The CDR3 bases are TGTGCCAGCAGGAAGGGGGCCCACGAGCAGTACTTC. The whole variable domain, remainder taken from reference TRBV28 and TRBJ2-7, is DVKVTQSSRYLVKRTGEKVFLECVQDMDHENMFWYRQDPGLGLRLIYFSYDVKMKEKGDIPEGYSVSREKKERFSLILESASTNQTSMYLCASRKGAHEQYFGPGTRLTVT.